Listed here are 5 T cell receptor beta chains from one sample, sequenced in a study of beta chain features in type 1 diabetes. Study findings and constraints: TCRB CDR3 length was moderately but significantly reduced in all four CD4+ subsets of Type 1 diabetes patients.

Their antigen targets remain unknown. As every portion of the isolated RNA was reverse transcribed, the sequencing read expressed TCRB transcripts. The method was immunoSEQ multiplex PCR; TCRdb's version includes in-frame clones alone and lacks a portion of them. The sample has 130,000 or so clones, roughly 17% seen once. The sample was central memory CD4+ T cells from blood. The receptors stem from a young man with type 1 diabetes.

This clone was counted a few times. The CDR3 DNA follows: TGTGCCAGCTCACCATTCCCCCCAGGGGGAGAGTACGAGCAGTACTTC. The encoded protein is CASSPFPPGGEYEQYF. The gene calls are TRBV18 and TRBJ2-7; 7 positions agree with TRBD1. This CDR3 comprises 16 residues. The V gene end was trimmed by 2 bases and the J gene end by 4 bases; junction bases not matched to a gene: 11. Germline lookup yields CDR1 KGHSH and CDR2 LQKENI.

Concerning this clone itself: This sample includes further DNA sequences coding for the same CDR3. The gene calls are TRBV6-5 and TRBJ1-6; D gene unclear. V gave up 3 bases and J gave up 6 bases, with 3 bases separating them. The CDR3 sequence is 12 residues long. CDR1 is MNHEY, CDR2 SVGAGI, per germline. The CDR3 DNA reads TGTGCCAGCAGTTATGGTAATTCACCCCTCCACTTT. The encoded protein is CASSYGNSPLHF.

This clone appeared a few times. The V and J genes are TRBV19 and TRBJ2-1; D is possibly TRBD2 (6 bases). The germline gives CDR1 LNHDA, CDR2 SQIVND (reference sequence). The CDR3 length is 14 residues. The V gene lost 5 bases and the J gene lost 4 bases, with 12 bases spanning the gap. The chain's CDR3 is CASSPYGGYNEQFF. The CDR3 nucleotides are TGTGCCAGTAGTCCCTACGGGGGTTACAATGAGCAGTTCTTC.

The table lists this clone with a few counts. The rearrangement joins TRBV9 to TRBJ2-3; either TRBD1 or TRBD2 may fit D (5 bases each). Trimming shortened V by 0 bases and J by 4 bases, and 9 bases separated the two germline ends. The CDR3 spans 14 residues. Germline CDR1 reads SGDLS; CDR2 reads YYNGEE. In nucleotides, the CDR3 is TGTGCCAGCAGCGTAGAGCAGGGAGCAGATACGCAGTATTTT. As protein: CASSVEQGADTQYF.

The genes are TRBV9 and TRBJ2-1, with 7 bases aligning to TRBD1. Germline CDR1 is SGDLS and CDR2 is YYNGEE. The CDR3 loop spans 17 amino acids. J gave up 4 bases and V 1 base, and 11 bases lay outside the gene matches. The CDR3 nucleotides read TGTGCCAGCAGCGTACCACCCGGGACAGAACTTTACAATGAGCAGTTCTTC. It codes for CASSVPPGTELYNEQFF.